Listed below are T cell receptor beta chains from one sample, sequenced in a study of OX40 agonist ivuxolimab in advanced cancers. Using immunoSEQ multiplex PCR, the repertoire was profiled, and TCRdb retains in-frame clones only, with some absent. This table has under 85,000 clones, around 86% appearing once. The sample was CD4+ or CD8+ T cells sorted from blood, taken in a trial of the OX40 agonist ivuxolimab. All receptors derive from an adult with an advanced solid tumor such as melanoma, head and neck, liver or kidney cancer. Both conserved end residues are part of each CDR3. The D gene is left open where the match is weak. Size values are once, few and many counts, or a class for expanded clones, and some rows have none.

TRBJ1-1,.,TRBV30,.,TGTGCCTGGAGAGCCGGGAGCGCGGCTGAAGCTTTCTTT,CAWRAGSAAEAFF
TRBJ2-1,.,TRBV6-1,.,TGTGCCAGCAGTGGGACCCCGGGTTTCAGCTCCTACAATGAGCAGTTCTTC,CASSGTPGFSSYNEQFF
TRBJ2-1,.,TRBV27,.,TGTGCCAGCAGTCCCCGCGGGCAGCAAAGCTCCTACAATGAGCAGTTCTTC,CASSPRGQQSSYNEQFF
TRBJ1-4,.,TRBV25-1,.,TGTGCCAGCAGTGAATTAAGCGGCAGGGAAAGCGAAAAACTGTTTTTT,CASSELSGRESEKLFF
TRBJ1-5,.,TRBV30,few,TGTGCCTGGAGTGCTGGACCGCTAAATCAGCCCCAGCATTTT,CAWSAGPLNQPQHF
TRBJ2-1,TRBD2,TRBV11-3,.,TGTGCCAGCAGCCCCGACGGGAGGTCCTACAATGAGCAGTTCTTC,CASSPDGRSYNEQFF
TRBJ1-6,.,TRBV2,.,TGTGCCAGCAGTGAAGGGGATTCACCCCTCCACTTT,CASSEGDSPLHF
TRBJ1-1,.,TRBV15,.,TGTGCCACCAGCAGACCCAGTTTAGGTGAAGCTTTCTTT,CATSRPSLGEAFF
TRBJ1-2,.,TRBV6-5,.,TGTGCCAGCAGCTCCGGCTTACAGGTGTTCTATGGCTACACCTTC,CASSSGLQVFYGYTF
TRBJ2-3,.,TRBV14,.,TGTGCCAGCAGCCAAGTAGTGCCGGGGGTCGATACGCAGTATTTT,CASSQVVPGVDTQYF
TRBJ1-2,.,TRBV5-4,.,TGTGCCAGCAGCTTGCGACAGCACTATGGCTACACCTTC,CASSLRQHYGYTF
TRBJ2-1,TRBD2,TRBV9,once,TGTGCCAGCAGCGTAGGGGGGGGACGGGGGTACAATGAGCAGTTCTTC,CASSVGGGRGYNEQFF
TRBJ1-4,.,TRBV7-9,.,TGTGCCAGCAGCGCTATATGGCCCGAGGTGGGGAATGAAAAACTGTTTTTT,CASSAIWPEVGNEKLFF
TRBJ1-5,.,TRBV6-5,.,TGTGCCAGCAGTTACAGGGAAAGCAATCAGCCCCAGCATTTT,CASSYRESNQPQHF
TRBJ1-3,.,TRBV10-1,once,TGCGCCAGCAGTGACACCCTGGATCTCTCTGGAAACACCATATATTTT,CASSDTLDLSGNTIYF
TRBJ1-3,.,TRBV18,.,TGTGCCAGCTCACCACAAAGGGAGGTCTCTGGAAACACCATATATTTT,CASSPQREVSGNTIYF
TRBJ1-1,.,TRBV9,.,TGTGCCAGCAGCGCCCTCGGACCTACAGGGATGAACACTGAAGCTTTCTTT,CASSALGPTGMNTEAFF
TRBJ2-2,.,TRBV9,.,TGTGCCAGCAGCGTAAGCAGGTTGAACACCGGGGAGCTGTTTTTT,CASSVSRLNTGELFF
TRBJ1-1,.,TRBV6-6,.,TGTGCCAGCAGTTTCCGGATGGTTGACACTGAAGCTTTCTTT,CASSFRMVDTEAFF
TRBJ1-6,.,TRBV30,.,TGTGCCTGGGATAGGGGTGGATCACCCCTCCACTTT,CAWDRGGSPLHF
TRBJ1-2,.,TRBV28,.,TGTGCCAGCAGTTTAAATACAGGTTCTAACTATGGCTACACCTTC,CASSLNTGSNYGYTF
TRBJ2-5,TRBD2,TRBV11-3,.,TGTGCCAGCAGCGGGACTAGCGGTGAGACCCAGTACTTC,CASSGTSGETQYF
TRBJ1-3,.,TRBV7-2,.,TGTGCCAGCAGCTTAGGGGCCGGGGGCTCTGGAAACACCATATATTTT,CASSLGAGGSGNTIYF